The clone carrying this TCR beta chain has just a few counts. Documented time point: patch test 3, about 24 weeks after DPC sensitization. Noted treatment: therapeutic diphenylcyclopropenone sensitization with weekly scalp DPC. This sample was taken from a study of human T cells and chemical hapten exposure. The overall study: Alopecia areata, totalis or universalis affected patients who were mostly female.

It was the library that attached unique molecular identifiers to individual cDNA molecules. TCRdb analysed the RACE reads with MiXCR anew, one entry per CDR3 protein. The data contain 82,000 or so distinct CDR3 sequences, 10% to 15% of them singletons. CDR1 and CDR2 (germline): MGHDK, SYGVNS. The CDR3 has 17 residues. The V gene lost 5 bases and the J gene lost 0 bases, with 14 bases spanning the gap. The source of this sequence is a woman aged 45-59 years with alopecia areata. Some clones in this sample may be carry-over from other donors' samples. This specimen was whole blood, taken in connection with sensitization to the hapten diphenylcyclopropenone (DPC). This chain links TRBV25-1 with TRBJ1-6; D unclear. The CDR3 DNA sequence: TGTGCCAGCAGTTCAGATGTCGGGAGCTCCTATAATTCACCCCTCCACTTT. It is translated as CASSSDVGSSYNSPLHF.